At least ten counts were recorded for the clone carrying this T cell receptor (beta chain). Its target is unknown. The CDR3 regions of TCR beta were amplified from RNA transcripts. TCR CDR3 regions were first amplified by RT-PCR with HTBI primers. In TCRdb, the multiplex PCR reads were re-called with MiXCR into one record per CDR3 protein. The sample contains 340,000 or so distinct CDR3 sequences, under 25% of which appear only once. These data originate in a study of T cells in Graves' hyperthyroidism and ophthalmopathy. Study-level findings and limits: Blood held most thyroid clonotypes expanded above 0.001 frequency.

Germline values: CDR1 DFQATT, CDR2 SNEGSKA (reference sequence). CDR3 size: 17 residues. V shed 3 bases, J shed 3 bases, and the junction held 15 bases outside the gene matches. The gene calls are TRBV20-1 and TRBJ2-3, with 7 bases matching TRBD1. The clonotype originates from a woman in her fifties or sixties with Graves' hyperthyroidism. Sequenced input: blood. The CDR3: CSARLGKGGEETDTQYF. CDR3 DNA: TGCAGTGCTAGGTTGGGGAAAGGGGGCGAAGAAACAGATACGCAGTATTTT.